This passage covers 25 T cell receptor beta chains from one sample sequenced in a study of Ad26.COV2.S vaccination and SARS-CoV-2 variants. Regarding treatment: 19 received Ad26.COV2.S at low or high dose, single or two shots; 5 received placebo; per-sample allocation not given. The investigators took samples on day 63 after the first vaccine or placebo injection. Sequencing was performed with immunoSEQ multiplex PCR; in TCRdb, only in-frame clones are kept and a portion is missing. The sample has approximately 460,000 clones; about 88% are singletons. Here the sequenced sample was peripheral blood, taken in a trial of Ad26.COV2.S vaccine versus placebo. The receptor source for this set is a person between 18 and 65 years old who received the Ad26.COV2.S COVID-19 vaccine or a placebo.

This clone appeared a single time. The same CDR3 can be traced to other DNA sequences in this sample. The CDR3 DNA is TGTGCCAGCAGCAGGAACTACGAGCAGTACTTC. It translates to CASSRNYEQYF. This chain uses TRBV14 with TRBJ2-7; D remains unclear. This CDR3 spans 11 amino acids. The V gene's germline CDR1 is SGHDN and CDR2 FVKESK. Trimming pared 5 bases from V and 3 bases from J, leaving 5 bases between.

This chain uses TRBV7-2 with TRBJ2-5, with 10 nucleotides matching TRBD2. Germline V lookup: CDR1 SGHTA, CDR2 FQGNSA. Trimming at V came to 1 base and at J to 3 bases, leaving 5 bases not matched to a gene. This CDR3 spans 16 amino acids. The CDR3 DNA reads as TGTGCCAGCAGCTTAGTGCGGCTAGCGGGGGAAGAGACCCAGTACTTC. Protein sequence: CASSLVRLAGEETQYF.

The chain recombines TRBV28 with TRBJ2-2, with 7 bases that match TRBD2. This CDR3 is 17 amino acids long. Per germline, CDR1 MDHEN and CDR2 SYDVKM. The V segment lost 1 base and the J segment 1 base; nucleotides outside the gene matches: 6. The DNA for the CDR3 is TGTGCCAGCAGTTTATTCGGGGGGACTCTGAACACCGGGGAGCTGTTTTTT. As protein: CASSLFGGTLNTGELFF.

This clone occurred a few times. The chain is built from TRBV6-5 and TRBJ1-1; a possible D gene is TRBD1 (5 bases). CDR3 size: 12 residues. Trimming cost V 10 bases and J 5 bases, with 14 bases left between them. Germline CDR1 is MNHEY and CDR2 is SVGAGI. CDR3 sequence: CATKVGGTEAFF. CDR3 coding DNA: TGTGCCACCAAAGTGGGGGGAACTGAAGCTTTCTTT.

V gene TRBV18 combines with J gene TRBJ2-5; a possible D gene is TRBD2 (6 bases). The CDR3 is 15 residues long. The V end lost 2 bases, the J end lost 5 bases, and 15 bases lay between the germline ends. Germline-derived CDR1 and CDR2 are KGHSH and LQKENI. Written as DNA, the CDR3 is TGTGCCAGCTCACCATCGGGAGTGTTCGGGGAGACCCAGTACTTC. It specifies CASSPSGVFGETQYF.

The J gene is TRBJ2-6, the V gene TRBV11-2; D is unclear. The CDR3 is made up of 14 amino acids. Germline CDR1 is SGHAT and CDR2 is FQNNGV. V was clipped by 3 bases and J by 0 bases, with 3 bases between them. In nucleotides, the CDR3 is TGTGCCAGCAGCTTCACCTCTGGGGCCAACGTCCTGACTTTC. Protein sequence: CASSFTSGANVLTF.

The chain couples TRBV14 to TRBJ1-6; no clear D gene. V was pared by 3 bases and J by 2 bases, with 5 bases between. The germline V gene encodes CDR1 SGHDN and CDR2 FVKESK. This CDR3 is 14 amino acids long. The CDR3 reads CASSQTPYNSPLHF. For the CDR3, the DNA is TGTGCCAGCAGCCAGACACCCTATAATTCACCCCTCCACTTT.

In its sample, this clone was seen once. The chain is built from TRBV4-3 and TRBJ2-3; 8 bases match TRBD1. V lost 0 bases, J lost 0 bases, and 17 bases stayed unmatched. CDR1 LGHNA and CDR2 YSLEER come from the germline V gene. The CDR3 extends over 21 amino acids. The CDR3 DNA reads as TGCGCCAGCAGCCAAGATCTGACCGGGACAGGAGAGTGGAAGAGCACAGATACGCAGTATTTT. As protein: CASSQDLTGTGEWKSTDTQYF.

This chain joins TRBV4-1 and TRBJ2-5; 8 bases are shared with TRBD1. Looked up from germline, CDR1 is MGHRA and CDR2 is YSYEKL. V gave up 2 bases and J gave up 4 bases; unmatched junction bases: 0. The length of the CDR3 is 13 residues. The CDR3 DNA reads TGCGCCAGCAGCCAAACAGGGGGAGAGACCCAGTACTTC. Protein: CASSQTGGETQYF.

This clone was seen only once. The chain carries TRBV6-2 or TRBV6-3 and TRBJ1-5; D ambiguous. V gave up 3 bases and J gave up 6 bases, with 12 bases separating them. Per the germline V gene, CDR1 is MNHEY and CDR2 is SVGEGT. CDR3 size: 14 residues. CDR3 DNA sequence: TGTGCCAGCAGTTATGAGAGGACGATTCAGCCCCAGCATTTT. Its protein is CASSYERTIQPQHF.

The J gene is TRBJ1-1, the V gene TRBV4-1, with no clear D. The CDR3 is 16 amino acids. Trimming stripped 2 bases from V and 5 bases from J, with 18 bases between. From germline, CDR1 is MGHRA and CDR2 YSYEKL. CDR3 loop: CASSQPFVPLETEAFF. DNA for the CDR3: TGCGCCAGCAGCCAACCGTTCGTCCCCTTGGAGACTGAAGCTTTCTTT.

The chain uses TRBV30 and TRBJ1-1; D unclear. The germline V gene encodes CDR1 GTSNPN and CDR2 SVGIG (reference sequence). With 4 bases removed from V and 2 bases from J, the gap between germline ends came to 11 bases. The CDR3 totals 13 residues. CDR3 residues: CAWTEYVNTEAFF. CDR3 DNA: TGTGCCTGGACGGAATATGTTAACACTGAAGCTTTCTTT.

This sequence joins TRBV13 and TRBJ2-7; D may be TRBD1 (6 bases). The germline CDR1 and CDR2 sequences are PRHDT and FYEKMQ (reference sequence). The CDR3 is made up of 20 amino acids. Trimming shortened V by 3 bases and J by 2 bases, and 29 bases separated the two germline ends. CDR3 DNA: TGTGCCAGCAGCTTCCTTGGTGTCAGGGGTTTTCTCGGGCTACCCTACGAGCAGTACTTC. It specifies CASSFLGVRGFLGLPYEQYF.

The chain links TRBV5-4 to TRBJ1-2; TRBD1 might be the D (6 bases). V was cut by 6 bases and J by 6 bases, with 15 bases left in between. The length of the CDR3 is 13 residues. Germline V CDR1 and CDR2: SGHNT, YYREEE (reference sequence). The DNA for the CDR3 is TGTGCCAGCACCCAACAGGGAAGCCATGGCTACACCTTC. Its translation is CASTQQGSHGYTF.

The chain combines TRBV30 with TRBJ2-1; 13 nucleotides align to TRBD2. V lost 2 bases, J lost 9 bases, and 13 bases stayed unmatched. CDR1 is GTSNPN, CDR2 SVGIG, per germline (reference sequence). This CDR3 has 17 amino acids. The CDR3 coding sequence is TGTGCCTGGAGTATTCAAAGGACTAGCGGGAGTAAGGGTGAGCAGTTCTTC. This gives the protein CAWSIQRTSGSKGEQFF.

The V gene is TRBV5-6, the J gene TRBJ2-5, with TRBD2 as a possible D gene (5 bases). CDR1 SGHDT and CDR2 YYEEEE come from the germline V gene. V was pared by 0 bases and J by 2 bases, with 8 bases between. This CDR3 comprises 14 residues. In nucleotides, the CDR3 is TGTGCCAGCAGCTTGGCACTAGGTCAAGAGACCCAGTACTTC. Protein product: CASSLALGQETQYF.

Note on this clone: This sample includes further DNA sequences coding for the same CDR3. The rearrangement uses TRBV5-1 and TRBJ2-6; D is unclear. V lost 0 bases to trimming and J lost 0 bases, with 7 bases between them. CDR3 length: 16 residues. Germline lookup yields CDR1 SGHRS and CDR2 YFSETQ. The CDR3 here is CASSLAAGSGANVLTF. The CDR3 DNA reads TGCGCCAGCAGCTTGGCAGCAGGCTCTGGGGCCAACGTCCTGACTTTC.

Details on this clone: The junction differs from germline at one of its ends, possibly a read error. The chain is built from TRBV6-1 and TRBJ1-5; D uncertain. In germline, CDR1 is MNHNS, CDR2 SASEGT. The CDR3 is 11 residues long. This CDR3 is CASSEWSAPAF. CDR3 nucleotides: TGTGCCAGCAGTGAGTGGTCAGCCCCAGCTTTT.

This clone was picked up one time. The V gene is TRBV19, the J gene TRBJ1-5, with D tentatively TRBD1 (5 bases). This CDR3 contains 15 residues. With 3 bases removed from V and 2 bases from J, the gap between germline ends came to 11 bases. The germline gives CDR1 LNHDA, CDR2 SQIVND (reference sequence). The CDR3 spells CASSIGAAGNQPQHF. For the CDR3, the DNA is TGTGCCAGTAGTATTGGGGCCGCGGGCAATCAGCCCCAGCATTTT.

This rearrangement joins TRBV5-1 to TRBJ2-7; 7 nucleotides line up with TRBD1. V shed 4 bases and J 2 bases; nucleotides not matched to a gene: 9. Germline-derived CDR1 and CDR2 are SGHRS and YFSETQ. This CDR3 spans 15 amino acids. Here the CDR3 reads CASSPITGDPYEQYF. CDR3 DNA: TGCGCCAGCAGCCCTATAACAGGGGACCCCTACGAGCAGTACTTC.

The V gene is TRBV30, the J gene TRBJ2-3; D assignment may be TRBD1 or TRBD2 (5 bases each). The germline gives CDR1 GTSNPN, CDR2 SVGIG (reference sequence). V lost 4 bases to trimming and J lost 3 bases, with 14 bases between them. The CDR3 runs 14 residues. The CDR3 coding sequence is TGTGCCTGGATCCCGGGACCTAGAACAGATACGCAGTATTTT. Protein sequence: CAWIPGPRTDTQYF.

This chain links TRBV10-2 with TRBJ2-7, with D tentatively TRBD1 (6 bases). From germline, CDR1 is WSHSY and CDR2 SAAADI. With 9 bases removed from V and 1 base from J, the gap between germline ends came to 19 bases. The CDR3 consists of 15 residues. CDR3 DNA sequence: TGCGCCAGTTATTCTCCCGGACAGTTATCCTACGAGCAGTACTTC. Its translation is CASYSPGQLSYEQYF.

The gene calls are TRBV11-1 and TRBJ1-2, with D uncertain. This CDR3 has 13 amino acids. The V and J ends lost 2 bases and 3 bases respectively, with 7 bases between them. Germline CDR1 reads SGHAT; CDR2 reads FQDESV (reference sequence). The CDR3 reads CASSLQEDYGYTF. The CDR3 region has the DNA TGTGCCAGCAGCTTACAGGAGGACTATGGCTACACCTTC.

The CDR3 region has the DNA TGTGCCACCAGCAGAAAGTTTAGCCAAACTAATGAAAAACTGTTTTTT. It is translated as CATSRKFSQTNEKLFF. The chain uses TRBV15 and TRBJ1-4; no definite D call. The CDR3 spans 16 residues. From germline, CDR1 is LNHNV and CDR2 YYDKDF (reference sequence). V was clipped by 2 bases and J by 1 base, with 11 bases between them.

The V call is TRBV28, the J call TRBJ1-3, with a tentative D call TRBD1 (5 bases). CDR3 length equals 16 residues. V was cut by 0 bases and J by 0 bases, with 9 bases left in between. Per the germline V gene, CDR1 is MDHEN and CDR2 is SYDVKM. The CDR3 sequence: CASSLWTATSGNTIYF. CDR3 DNA: TGTGCCAGCAGTTTATGGACAGCCACCTCTGGAAACACCATATATTTT.